The clone carrying this T cell receptor beta chain was found many times. Its antigen is not known. The CDR3 length is 10 residues. V was cut by 8 bases and J by 9 bases, with 8 bases left in between. Germline V gene sequence: CDR1 SNHLY, CDR2 FYNNEI. This entry is derived from a study of CD8+CD57+ T cells in acquired aplastic anemia. Overall study: Isolated CD4+ and CD8+ cells, once sorted, yielded DNA averaging around 3.3 ug. Healthy donor CD4+ samples were sequenced to a depth that averaged around 9.8 million reads. Study-wide results and caveats: Patients and controls were not found to differ significantly in CD8+ Simpson's diversity.

For CDR3 and TCR beta VDJ profiling, genomic DNA was the template used. TCRdb re-derived calls from the reads in MiXCR, one entry per CDR3 protein. The sample lists under 200,000 distinct CDR3 sequences, just under 65% occurring once. The V call is TRBV2, the J call TRBJ2-1; TRBD2 is a possible D gene (5 bases). This clonotype was sampled from a human donor in good health. Sequenced input: sorted CD4+, CD8+, or CD8+CD57+ T cells (not recorded which) from PBMCs. CDR3 nucleotide sequence: TGTGCCAGCCGTGGAGGTGAGCAGTTCTTC. Translated, it gives CASRGGEQFF.